Listed here are 17 T cell receptor beta chains from one sample, sequenced in a study of blood T cells in healthy people across ages. Alongside a J-beta primer mix, a sample-barcoded 5' primer served in a second PCR lasting about 7 to 11 cycles. TCRdb itself ran the 5' RACE reads through MiXCR, one entry per CDR3 protein. The sample has some 1.7 million distinct CDR3 sequences, 28% seen once. The sample was blood. These receptors were taken from a woman in her twenties or thirties in good health.

This clonotype was counted only a few times. The J gene is TRBJ2-5, the V gene TRBV20-1, with 10 bases aligning to TRBD1. V lost 6 bases and J lost 5; bases outside the gene matches: 9. CDR3 length equals 14 residues. The germline V gene has CDR1 DFQATT and CDR2 SNEGSKA (reference sequence). DNA of the CDR3: TGCAGTGCGCCGACAGGGGGCGCTAGGGAGACCCAGTACTTC. Translating it yields CSAPTGGARETQYF.

This clonotype was seen repeatedly, ten times or more. CDR3: CASSPRAGRSYEQYF. For the CDR3, the DNA is TGTGCCAGCAGCCCCCGGGCCGGCCGCTCCTACGAGCAGTACTTC. The chain has TRBV7-8 and TRBJ2-7, with D unresolved. The germline V gene has CDR1 SGHVS and CDR2 FQNEAQ. This CDR3 comprises 15 residues. Trimming took 5 bases from V and 0 from J, leaving 14 bases between them.

This clonotype appeared a few times. V gene TRBV20-1 combines with J gene TRBJ2-1; weak D call: TRBD1 (6 bases). The V gene's germline CDR1 is DFQATT and CDR2 SNEGSKA (reference sequence). The CDR3 length is 10 residues. Trimming took 8 bases from V and 8 from J, leaving 10 bases between them. This chain's CDR3 is CSTGGDEQFF. As DNA, the CDR3 is TGCAGTACTGGGGGCGATGAGCAGTTCTTC.

This rearrangement joins TRBV20-1 to TRBJ2-7, with D unresolved. The closer fit of TRBJ2-4 to the DNA end suggests the J call may be wrong. Germline V gene lookup returns CDR1 DFQATT and CDR2 SNEGSKA (reference sequence). The CDR3 is made up of 14 amino acids. The CDR3 is CSAYAASRKNIQYF. The CDR3 coding sequence is TGCAGTGCTTATGCCGCCTCGAGGAAAAACATTCAGTACTTC.

The chain combines TRBV5-1 with TRBJ1-6; the match to TRBD1 covers 8 bases. The CDR3 length is 18 residues. The germline gives CDR1 SGHRS, CDR2 YFSETQ. The J segment lost 0 bases and the V segment lost 4 bases, leaving 9 bases of the junction unmatched. This chain's CDR3 is CASSTGQELSSYNSPLHF. The CDR3 coding sequence is TGCGCCAGCAGCACGGGACAGGAGTTAAGCTCCTATAATTCACCCCTCCACTTT.

The chain couples TRBV7-9 to TRBJ2-1, with 7 bases aligning to TRBD1. This CDR3 is 15 amino acids long. Germline V gene data show CDR1 as SEHNR and CDR2 as FQNEAQ (reference sequence). The V and J ends lost 4 bases and 6 bases, in that order; junction bases with no gene match: 9. The DNA for the CDR3 is TGTGCCAGCAGCTCCCCCAGACAGGGCATCAATGAGCAGTTCTTC. It is translated as CASSSPRQGINEQFF.

This clonotype appeared many times. This rearrangement joins TRBV12-3 or TRBV12-4 to TRBJ1-5; D might be TRBD1 (5 bases). Trimming pared 7 bases from V and 4 bases from J, leaving 11 bases between. The CDR3 covers 13 residues. CDR3 loop: CASNKQENQPQHF. The CDR3 nucleotides read TGTGCCAGCAATAAACAGGAAAATCAGCCCCAGCATTTT.

This clonotype was seen repeatedly, ten times or more. The CDR3: CASSPAEGAAGANVLTF. The DNA for the CDR3 is TGCGCCAGCAGCCCAGCCGAGGGGGCGGCTGGGGCCAACGTCCTGACTTTC. This chain uses TRBV4-1 with TRBJ2-6, with TRBD1 identical over 7 bases. The CDR3 is made up of 17 amino acids. V dropped 4 bases and J dropped 2; count of bases not matched to a gene: 8. Per germline, CDR1 MGHRA and CDR2 YSYEKL.

In this sample, this clonotype turned up a few times. V and J are TRBV4-1 and TRBJ2-4, with 7 bases fitting TRBD2. CDR1 is MGHRA and CDR2 is YSYEKL in the germline V gene. The CDR3 contains 17 residues. The V and J ends lost 0 bases and 1 base, in that order; junction bases with no gene match: 6. The CDR3 is CASSQDQRGVAKNIQYF. The CDR3, as DNA: TGCGCCAGCAGCCAAGACCAGCGGGGAGTGGCCAAAAACATTCAGTACTTC.

About this clonotype: This sequence may be a read error, since a much larger clone differs from it by one base. The CDR3 region has the DNA TGTGCCAGCAGCTCGGTCCACCGCAATGAGCAGTACTTC. Encoded protein: CASSSVHRNEQYF. The chain couples TRBV7-2 to TRBJ2-7, with D hard to call. This CDR3 has 13 residues. From germline, CDR1 is SGHTA and CDR2 FQGNSA. V lost 4 bases to trimming and J lost 7 bases, with 14 bases between them.

The rearrangement joins TRBV5-4 to TRBJ1-1, with TRBD1 as a possible D gene (6 bases). The germline gives CDR1 SGHNT, CDR2 YYREEE (reference sequence). V lost 4 bases to trimming and J lost 2 bases, with 12 bases between them. This CDR3 is 14 amino acids long. The chain's CDR3 is CASSRGTFNTEAFF. DNA for the CDR3: TGTGCCAGCAGCCGCGGGACATTCAACACTGAAGCTTTCTTT.

This clonotype occurred a few times. The rearrangement links TRBV28 to TRBJ2-7, with a tentative D call TRBD1 (6 bases). Germline lookup yields CDR1 MDHEN and CDR2 SYDVKM. This CDR3 contains 12 residues. Trimming shortened V by 11 bases and J by 2 bases, and 13 bases separated the two germline ends. The CDR3 loop reads CAGNTGTYEQYF. CDR3 sequence (DNA): TGTGCCGGCAATACAGGGACCTACGAGCAGTACTTC.

This chain joins TRBV7-2 and TRBJ2-1, with 10 bases that match TRBD2. V lost 1 base, J lost 2 bases, and 11 bases stayed unmatched. CDR3 size: 19 residues. Per the germline V gene, CDR1 is SGHTA and CDR2 is FQGNSA. DNA for the CDR3: TGTGCCAGCAGCTTAGATGGTAGCGGGAGGTCTCTACCCTACAATGAGCAGTTCTTC. This gives the protein CASSLDGSGRSLPYNEQFF.

This clonotype was seen a few times. V and J are TRBV7-3 and TRBJ2-1; D is perhaps TRBD2 (6 bases). In germline, CDR1 is SGHTA, CDR2 FQGTGA. Trimming removed 2 bases at V and 6 bases at J, with 20 bases between. This CDR3 is built from 17 residues. The CDR3 region has the DNA TGTGCCAGCAGCTTATCCGGTTGGCGGGGCCGGGGCAATGAGCAGTTCTTC. This encodes CASSLSGWRGRGNEQFF.

The chain uses TRBV12-3 or TRBV12-4 and TRBJ1-5; D is unresolved. Deletions cut 6 bases from V and 4 bases from J, with 13 bases between. This CDR3 has 14 residues. The CDR3 region is CASSRPARNQPQHF. The CDR3 region has the DNA TGTGCCAGCAGCCGACCCGCAAGGAATCAGCCCCAGCATTTT.

The CDR3 is CASSSQGSGYEQYF. The DNA of the CDR3 is TGCGCCAGCAGTAGTCAGGGAAGTGGATACGAGCAGTACTTC. The chain uses TRBV5-1 and TRBJ2-4; tentative D call: TRBD1 (5 bases). The end of the DNA is better explained by TRBJ2-7, so the J call may be wrong. Per germline, CDR1 SGHRS and CDR2 YFSETQ. The CDR3 totals 14 residues.

This clonotype appeared a few times. The V call is TRBV20-1, the J call TRBJ2-1; 11 bases map to TRBD2. Germline V gene sequence: CDR1 DFQATT, CDR2 SNEGSKA (reference sequence). The CDR3 contains 11 residues. CDR3 region: CGLAGGHEQFF. The CDR3 bases are TGCGGGCTAGCGGGAGGCCATGAGCAGTTCTTC.